This T cell receptor beta chain was profiled in a study of blood T cell repertoires in COVID-19. Germline loops: CDR1 SGHTA, CDR2 FQGNSA. The CDR3 runs 14 residues. V lost 5 bases to trimming and J lost 6 bases, with 16 bases between them. Sequencing used immunoSEQ multiplex PCR; TCRdb keeps in-frame clones, though not all of them. The sample holds more than 85,000 clones, nearly 85% seen once. The TCR comes from a woman aged 45-65 years with acute or convalescent COVID-19. The material sequenced was peripheral blood. The rearrangement uses TRBV7-2 and TRBJ1-2; a possible D gene is TRBD1 (6 bases). CDR3 loop: CASSQNTGSDGYTF. The DNA for the CDR3 is TGTGCCAGCAGCCAGAACACAGGGTCCGATGGCTACACCTTC.